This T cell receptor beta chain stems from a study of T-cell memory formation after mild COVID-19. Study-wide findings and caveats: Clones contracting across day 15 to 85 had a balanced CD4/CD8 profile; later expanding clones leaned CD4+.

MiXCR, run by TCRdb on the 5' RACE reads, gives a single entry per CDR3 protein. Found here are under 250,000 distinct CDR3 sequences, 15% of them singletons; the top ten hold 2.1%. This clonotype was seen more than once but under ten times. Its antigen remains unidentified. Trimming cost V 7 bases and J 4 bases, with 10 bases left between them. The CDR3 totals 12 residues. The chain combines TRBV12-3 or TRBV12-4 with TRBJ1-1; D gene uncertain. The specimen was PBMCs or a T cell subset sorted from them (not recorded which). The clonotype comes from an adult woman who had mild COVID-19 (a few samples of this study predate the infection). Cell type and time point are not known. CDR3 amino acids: CASNIAATEAFF. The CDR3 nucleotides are TGTGCCAGCAATATAGCGGCCACTGAAGCTTTCTTT.